Each of the 2 T cell receptor beta chains below was sequenced from the same sample in a study of early T cells in non-severe SARS-CoV-2 infection. One entry per CDR3 protein results from TCRdb running MiXCR on the 5' RACE reads. Of tens of thousands of distinct CDR3 sequences listed, about 10% are singletons. The sample was whole blood. These receptors all come from an adult who was a healthcare worker with PCR-confirmed SARS-CoV-2 infection or an uninfected control (not recorded which).

This clonotype was found a few times. V usage is TRBV5-1 and J usage is TRBJ1-5; D is undetermined. The CDR3 is 13 amino acids. Per germline, CDR1 SGHRS and CDR2 YFSETQ. Trimming removed 0 bases at V and 5 bases at J, with 6 bases between. CDR3 sequence reads: CASSLVSDQPQHF. The CDR3 DNA reads TGCGCCAGCAGCTTGGTGTCTGATCAGCCCCAGCATTTT.

This clonotype was picked up a small number of times. The J gene is TRBJ1-3, the V gene TRBV7-2; the D gene is possibly TRBD1 (6 bases). Germline V gene sequence: CDR1 SGHTA, CDR2 FQGNSA. This CDR3 spans 14 amino acids. The germline V and J ends were trimmed by 5 bases and 5 bases, with 13 bases remaining between them. CDR3 in amino acids: CASSPSGARNTIYF. Written as DNA, the CDR3 is TGTGCCAGCAGCCCCTCGGGGGCTCGAAACACCATATATTTT.